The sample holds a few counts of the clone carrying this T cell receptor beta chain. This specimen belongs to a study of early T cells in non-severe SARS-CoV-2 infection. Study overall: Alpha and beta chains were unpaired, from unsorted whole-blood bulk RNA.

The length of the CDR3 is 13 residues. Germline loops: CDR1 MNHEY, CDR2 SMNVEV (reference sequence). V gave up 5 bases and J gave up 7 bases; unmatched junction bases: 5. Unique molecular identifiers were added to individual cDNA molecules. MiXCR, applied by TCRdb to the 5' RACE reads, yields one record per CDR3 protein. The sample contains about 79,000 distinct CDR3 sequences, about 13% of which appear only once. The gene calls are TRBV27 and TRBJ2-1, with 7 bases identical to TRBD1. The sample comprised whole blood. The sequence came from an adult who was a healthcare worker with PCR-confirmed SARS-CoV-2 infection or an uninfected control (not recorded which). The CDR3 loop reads CASSVGGRNEQFF. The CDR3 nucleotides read TGTGCCAGCAGTGTAGGGGGCAGGAATGAGCAGTTCTTC.